This T cell receptor (beta chain) emerged from a study of blood T cell repertoires in COVID-19. In the original analysis: Counts of nucleated cells, estimated from reference gene primer amplification, were obtained. Using immunoSEQ multiplex PCR, the repertoire was profiled, and TCRdb retains in-frame clones only, with some absent. V and J calls and clone size follow that table, whereas D and trimming were derived from the DNA. This table has 120,000 or so clones, over 75% appearing once. The CDR3 has 15 amino acids. The V segment lost 4 bases and the J segment 4 bases; nucleotides outside the gene matches: 8. Looked up from germline, CDR1 is LGHDT and CDR2 is YNNKEL (reference sequence).

This chain uses TRBV3-1 (or the pseudogene TRBV3-2) with TRBJ2-3, with 7 bases matching TRBD1. The clonotype was recovered from a woman aged 70 to 79 with acute or convalescent COVID-19. Material: peripheral blood. The CDR3 here is CASSPNRGQADTQYF. The DNA of the CDR3 is TGTGCCAGCAGCCCTAATAGGGGGCAAGCAGATACGCAGTATTTT.